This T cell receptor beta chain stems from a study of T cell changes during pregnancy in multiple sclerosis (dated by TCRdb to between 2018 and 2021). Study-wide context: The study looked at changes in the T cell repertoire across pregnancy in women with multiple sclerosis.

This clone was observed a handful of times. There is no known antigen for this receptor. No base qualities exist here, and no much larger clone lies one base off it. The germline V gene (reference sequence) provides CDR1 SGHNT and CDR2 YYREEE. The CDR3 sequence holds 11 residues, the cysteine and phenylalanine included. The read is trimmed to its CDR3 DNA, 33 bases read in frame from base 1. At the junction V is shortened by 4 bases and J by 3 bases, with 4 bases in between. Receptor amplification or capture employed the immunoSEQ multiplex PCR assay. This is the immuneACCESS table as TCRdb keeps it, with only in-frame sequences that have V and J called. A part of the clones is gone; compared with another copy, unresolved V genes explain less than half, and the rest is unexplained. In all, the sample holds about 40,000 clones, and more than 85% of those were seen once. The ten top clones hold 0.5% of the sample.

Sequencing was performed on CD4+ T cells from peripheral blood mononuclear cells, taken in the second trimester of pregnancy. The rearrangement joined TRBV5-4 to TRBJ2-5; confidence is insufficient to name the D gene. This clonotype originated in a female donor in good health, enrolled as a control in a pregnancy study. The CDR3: CASSQKETQYF. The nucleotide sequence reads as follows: TGTGCCAGCAGCCAGAAAGAGACCCAGTACTTC.